The rows below give T cell receptor beta chains drawn from one sample of a study of cytomegalovirus exposure and HLA in healthy donors. Sequencing used immunoSEQ multiplex PCR; TCRdb keeps in-frame clones, though not all of them. The sample lists roughly 120,000 clones, 75% occurring once. What was sequenced was PBMCs. The receptors come from a woman aged 40 to 50 in good health and CMV-seropositive. Both conserved end residues are part of each CDR3. Fields, in order: D gene, V gene, clone size, J gene, CDR3 protein, CDR3 DNA. A D gene is named only where the DNA matches it firmly. Where a row states a size, it is once, few, many or the class of an expanded clone; other rows omit it.

D gene: TRBD1
V gene: TRBV19
clone size: few
J gene: TRBJ2-7
CDR3 protein: CASRAGTGDYEQYF
CDR3 DNA: TGTGCCAGTAGAGCCGGGACAGGGGATTACGAGCAGTACTTC

D gene: TRBD2
V gene: TRBV6-5
clone size: -
J gene: TRBJ2-1
CDR3 protein: CASRTPAGSYNEQFF
CDR3 DNA: TGTGCCAGCAGGACTCCAGCGGGATCCTACAATGAGCAGTTCTTC

D gene: -
V gene: TRBV6-6
clone size: -
J gene: TRBJ1-4
CDR3 protein: CASSYSPKNEKLFF
CDR3 DNA: TGTGCCAGCAGTTACTCTCCTAAAAATGAAAAACTGTTTTTT

D gene: -
V gene: TRBV4-3
clone size: -
J gene: TRBJ1-1
CDR3 protein: CASSHSTVTPEAFF
CDR3 DNA: TGCGCCAGCAGCCATTCGACAGTCACCCCTGAAGCTTTCTTT

D gene: TRBD2
V gene: TRBV29-1
clone size: -
J gene: TRBJ2-1
CDR3 protein: CSVSSGSNYNEQFF
CDR3 DNA: TGCAGCGTAAGTAGCGGGAGCAACTACAATGAGCAGTTCTTC

D gene: -
V gene: TRBV19
clone size: -
J gene: TRBJ1-1
CDR3 protein: CASSKTANNTEAFF
CDR3 DNA: TGTGCCAGTAGTAAGACAGCAAACAACACTGAAGCTTTCTTT

D gene: -
V gene: TRBV5-8
clone size: -
J gene: TRBJ1-1
CDR3 protein: CASRRGGGNTEAFF
CDR3 DNA: TGTGCCAGCAGAAGGGGAGGCGGGAACACTGAAGCTTTCTTT

D gene: TRBD1
V gene: TRBV7-9
clone size: few
J gene: TRBJ2-6
CDR3 protein: CASSFGTAVSGANVLTF
CDR3 DNA: TGTGCCAGCAGCTTTGGGACAGCGGTCTCTGGGGCCAACGTCCTGACTTTC

D gene: -
V gene: TRBV30
clone size: -
J gene: TRBJ2-4
CDR3 protein: CAWSVRGQVIAKNIQYF
CDR3 DNA: TGTGCCTGGAGTGTAAGGGGTCAGGTGATAGCCAAAAACATTCAGTACTTC

D gene: TRBD2
V gene: TRBV7-8
clone size: -
J gene: TRBJ2-3
CDR3 protein: CASSRYSGGGLSTDTQYF
CDR3 DNA: TGTGCCAGCAGCCGTTACTCGGGCGGGGGGCTGAGCACAGATACGCAGTATTTT

D gene: TRBD2
V gene: TRBV6-4
clone size: few
J gene: TRBJ2-1
CDR3 protein: CASSDSLAGGHEQFF
CDR3 DNA: TGTGCCAGCAGTGACTCACTAGCGGGGGGGCATGAGCAGTTCTTC

D gene: -
V gene: TRBV7-9
clone size: -
J gene: TRBJ2-1
CDR3 protein: CASSPAGGSSNGEQFF
CDR3 DNA: TGTGCCAGCAGCCCAGCGGGTGGCTCCTCTAATGGTGAGCAGTTCTTC

D gene: TRBD1
V gene: TRBV27
clone size: -
J gene: TRBJ2-7
CDR3 protein: CASSLAGTGKIHEQYF
CDR3 DNA: TGTGCCAGCAGTTTGGCCGGGACAGGGAAGATCCACGAGCAGTACTTC

D gene: TRBD1
V gene: TRBV27
clone size: few
J gene: TRBJ2-1
CDR3 protein: CASRTGAYNEQFF
CDR3 DNA: TGTGCCAGCAGGACAGGGGCCTACAATGAGCAGTTCTTC

D gene: -
V gene: TRBV7-9
clone size: -
J gene: TRBJ2-2
CDR3 protein: CASSPEEWAGELFF
CDR3 DNA: TGTGCCAGCAGTCCGGAGGAATGGGCCGGGGAGCTGTTTTTT

D gene: TRBD2
V gene: TRBV2
clone size: -
J gene: TRBJ2-1
CDR3 protein: CASLRGGFGVYEQFF
CDR3 DNA: TGTGCCAGCTTGCGCGGGGGTTTTGGTGTCTATGAGCAGTTCTTC

D gene: TRBD1
V gene: TRBV7-2
clone size: -
J gene: TRBJ2-6
CDR3 protein: CASSRDRGGANVLTF
CDR3 DNA: TGTGCCAGCAGCCGAGACAGGGGTGGGGCCAACGTCCTGACTTTC

D gene: TRBD1
V gene: TRBV9
clone size: few
J gene: TRBJ2-6
CDR3 protein: CASSVPGQGASTGANVLTF
CDR3 DNA: TGTGCCAGCAGCGTCCCGGGACAGGGGGCGAGTACTGGGGCCAACGTCCTGACTTTC

D gene: -
V gene: TRBV5-6
clone size: -
J gene: TRBJ1-6
CDR3 protein: CASSTTTGKAGSPLHF
CDR3 DNA: TGTGCCAGCAGCACAACTACCGGGAAGGCGGGTTCACCCCTCCACTTT

D gene: -
V gene: TRBV7-3
clone size: -
J gene: TRBJ2-6
CDR3 protein: CASSPRSSGANVLTF
CDR3 DNA: TGTGCCAGCAGCCCTAGGAGCTCTGGGGCCAACGTCCTGACTTTC

D gene: -
V gene: TRBV15
clone size: few
J gene: TRBJ2-7
CDR3 protein: CATRKARTGGYEQYF
CDR3 DNA: TGTGCCACCAGAAAGGCTCGGACCGGAGGCTACGAGCAGTACTTC

D gene: TRBD2
V gene: TRBV5-8
clone size: -
J gene: TRBJ2-5
CDR3 protein: CASSPGTNSETQYF
CDR3 DNA: TGTGCCAGCAGCCCCGGGACTAACAGCGAGACCCAGTACTTC

D gene: -
V gene: TRBV7-8
clone size: -
J gene: TRBJ2-7
CDR3 protein: CASSPPRHSSYEQYF
CDR3 DNA: TGTGCCAGCAGCCCTCCGCGCCACAGCTCCTACGAGCAGTACTTC

D gene: -
V gene: TRBV6-1
clone size: -
J gene: TRBJ1-2
CDR3 protein: CASSEARTSGYTF
CDR3 DNA: TGTGCCAGCAGTGAAGCTCGGACTTCTGGCTACACCTTC

D gene: -
V gene: TRBV19
clone size: once
J gene: TRBJ1-5
CDR3 protein: CASSIVSSNQPQHF
CDR3 DNA: TGTGCCAGTAGTATTGTCTCTAGCAATCAGCCCCAGCATTTT

D gene: TRBD1
V gene: TRBV27
clone size: -
J gene: TRBJ1-2
CDR3 protein: CASRTTGGGYTF
CDR3 DNA: TGTGCCAGCAGGACCACAGGGGGTGGCTACACCTTC

D gene: -
V gene: TRBV6-5
clone size: -
J gene: TRBJ2-7
CDR3 protein: CASSRGGGEQYF
CDR3 DNA: TGTGCCAGCAGTCGAGGGGGGGGCGAGCAGTACTTC

D gene: TRBD2
V gene: TRBV5-4
clone size: -
J gene: TRBJ2-3
CDR3 protein: CASSLRLAGSTDTQYF
CDR3 DNA: TGTGCCAGCAGCTTGAGGCTAGCGGGGAGCACAGATACGCAGTATTTT

D gene: TRBD1
V gene: TRBV19
clone size: few
J gene: TRBJ1-1
CDR3 protein: CASSFGTVQPAFF
CDR3 DNA: TGTGCCAGTAGTTTCGGGACAGTACAACCAGCTTTCTTT

D gene: -
V gene: TRBV19
clone size: few
J gene: TRBJ1-4
CDR3 protein: CASSIGRFNEKLFF
CDR3 DNA: TGTGCCAGTAGTATCGGTCGCTTTAATGAAAAACTGTTTTTT

D gene: TRBD1
V gene: TRBV6-1
clone size: -
J gene: TRBJ1-2
CDR3 protein: CALWTGTGTSGYTF
CDR3 DNA: TGTGCCCTTTGGACCGGGACAGGGACTTCTGGCTACACCTTC